This note documents a single TCR beta chain sequence. This record belongs to a study of blood T cell repertoires in COVID-19. This CDR3 region has 13 residues. V lost 5 bases to trimming and J lost 9 bases, with 14 bases between them. From germline, CDR1 is LNHDA and CDR2 SQIVND (reference sequence). TCRdb's copy holds only in-frame clones and misses some; the assay was immunoSEQ multiplex PCR. This table holds 50,000 to 75,000 clones, 88% found once. The V and J genes are TRBV19 and TRBJ2-1; D gene unclear. What was sequenced was peripheral blood. This receptor was identified in a woman in her fifties or sixties with active or convalescent COVID-19. The CDR3 DNA reads as TGTGCCAGTAGTCCCTCGAGCCGAGGTGAGCAGTTCTTC. This translates into CASSPSSRGEQFF.